This T cell receptor (beta chain) was recovered during a study of T-cell memory formation after mild COVID-19. From germline, CDR1 is SEHNR and CDR2 FQNEAQ (reference sequence). CDR3 length: 15 residues. V gave up 1 base and J gave up 2 bases, with 11 bases separating them. Sample barcodes and UMIs were carried by the TCR alpha and TCR beta cDNA libraries that 5'RACE generated with constant-segment primers. A single record per CDR3 protein comes from TCRdb applying MiXCR to the 5' RACE reads. In the table there are 100,000 or so distinct CDR3 sequences, roughly 10% of which are singletons. Study conclusions and caveats: Whereas later expanders leaned CD4+, clones contracting day 15 to 85 showed a balanced CD4/CD8 makeup.

This clonotype was recorded many times. The antigen remains unidentified. This TCR came from a man between 18 and 35 years old who had mild COVID-19 (a few samples of this study predate the infection). Cell type and time point are not known. Material for sequencing was PBMCs or a T cell subset sorted from them (not recorded which). The chain employs TRBV7-9 and TRBJ1-2, with unresolved D. The CDR3 DNA sequence: TGTGCCAGCAGCTTAGATGCCCTACGGAACTATGGCTACACCTTC. Protein sequence: CASSLDALRNYGYTF.